This T cell receptor beta chain was obtained from a study of graft-versus-host responses after intestinal transplantation. Whole-study context: Every recipient underwent anti-thymocyte globulin induction, then tacrolimus and steroids for approximately three years.

The table came from immunoSEQ multiplex PCR; TCRdb's copy has only in-frame clones and leaves some out. The sample shows tens of thousands of clones, just under 95% of them seen only once. Findings and caveats of the study: GvH clones were identified in recipient marrow, with some first appearing in ileum or blood. In patients with graft-donor T cell macrochimerism, allograft graft-versus-host to host-versus-graft clonal ratios were high.

Worth noting for this clone: Its antigen remains unidentified.

The receptor comes from a human donor who received an intestinal transplant. The specimen was unstimulated CD8+ T cells sorted from spleen or lymph node cells, collected before intestinal transplant.

The CDR3 reads CASSLYRAYEQYF. The CDR3 DNA reads as TGTGCCAGCAGTTTATACAGGGCCTACGAGCAGTACTTC. The chain has TRBV27 and TRBJ2-5, with D perhaps TRBD1 (6 bases). The tail of the sequence fits TRBJ2-7 better, so the J call may be wrong. Germline V gene lookup returns CDR1 MNHEY and CDR2 SMNVEV (reference sequence). The CDR3 covers 13 residues.